A single sample is the source of the 2 T cell receptor beta chains below, sequenced in a study of blood T cell repertoires in COVID-19. Only in-frame clones appear in the TCRdb table, and some are missing; sequencing was by immunoSEQ multiplex PCR. Of about 210,000 clones in the sample, around three quarters were seen once. Sequenced: peripheral blood. The origin of the receptors is a woman aged 65 to 85 with acute or convalescent COVID-19.

The chain combines TRBV7-2 with TRBJ2-1; D might be TRBD2 (6 bases). This CDR3 has 16 residues. CDR1 and CDR2 (germline): SGHTA, FQGNSA. V lost 5 bases and J 7 bases, leaving 21 bases between the germline ends. CDR3 amino acids: CASSLEPRLAWNEQFF. Here the CDR3 DNA reads TGTGCCAGCAGCCTAGAACCGCGGCTAGCGTGGAATGAGCAGTTCTTC.

This clone appeared once. The V gene is TRBV10-3, the J gene TRBJ2-3; maybe TRBD2 (6 bases). V dropped 4 bases and J dropped 6 bases, with 14 bases sitting between them. The CDR3 has 14 residues. The germline V gene encodes CDR1 ENHRY and CDR2 SYGVKD. CDR3 in amino acids: CAISGGVPGDTQYF. The CDR3 DNA follows: TGTGCCATCAGTGGGGGGGTACCTGGGGATACGCAGTATTTT.